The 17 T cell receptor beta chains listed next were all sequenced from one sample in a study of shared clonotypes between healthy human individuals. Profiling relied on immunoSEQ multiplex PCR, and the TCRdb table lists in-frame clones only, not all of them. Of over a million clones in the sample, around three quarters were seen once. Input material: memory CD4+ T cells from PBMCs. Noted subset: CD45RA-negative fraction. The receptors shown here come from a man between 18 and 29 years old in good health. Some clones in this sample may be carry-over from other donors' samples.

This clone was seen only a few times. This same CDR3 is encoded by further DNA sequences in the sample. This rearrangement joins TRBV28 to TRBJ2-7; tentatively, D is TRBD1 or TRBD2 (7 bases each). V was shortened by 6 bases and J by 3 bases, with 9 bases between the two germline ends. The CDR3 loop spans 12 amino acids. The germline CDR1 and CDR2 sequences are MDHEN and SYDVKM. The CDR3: CASSRGGYEQYF. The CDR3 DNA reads TGTGCCAGCAGCAGGGGGGGCTACGAGCAGTACTTC.

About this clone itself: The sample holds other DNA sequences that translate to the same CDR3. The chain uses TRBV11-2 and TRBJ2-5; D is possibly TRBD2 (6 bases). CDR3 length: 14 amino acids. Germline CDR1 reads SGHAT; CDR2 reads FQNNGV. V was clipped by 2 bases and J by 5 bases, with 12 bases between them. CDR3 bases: TGTGCCAGCAGCTTATTTGGGAGCGGGGAGACCCAGTACTTC. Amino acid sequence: CASSLFGSGETQYF.

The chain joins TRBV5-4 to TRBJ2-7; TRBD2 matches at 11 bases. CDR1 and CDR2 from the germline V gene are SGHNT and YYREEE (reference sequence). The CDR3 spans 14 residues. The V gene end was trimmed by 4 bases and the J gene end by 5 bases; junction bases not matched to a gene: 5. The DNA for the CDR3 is TGTGCCAGCAGCCCCATAGCGGGAGGGGACGAGCAGTACTTC. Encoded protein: CASSPIAGGDEQYF.

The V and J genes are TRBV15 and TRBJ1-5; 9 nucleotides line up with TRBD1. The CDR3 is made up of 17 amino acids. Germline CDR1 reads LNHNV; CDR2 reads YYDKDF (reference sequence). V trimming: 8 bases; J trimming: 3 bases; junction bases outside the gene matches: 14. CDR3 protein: CATGGLSGTGNNQPQHF. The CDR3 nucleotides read TGTGCCACCGGCGGCCTTTCCGGGACAGGGAACAATCAGCCCCAGCATTTT. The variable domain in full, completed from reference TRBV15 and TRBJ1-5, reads DAMVIQNPRYQVTQFGKPVTLSCSQTLNHNVMYWYQQKSSQAPKLLFHYYDKDFNNEADTPDNFQSRRPNTSFCFLDIRSPGLGDTAMYLCATGGLSGTGNNQPQHFGDGTRLSIL.

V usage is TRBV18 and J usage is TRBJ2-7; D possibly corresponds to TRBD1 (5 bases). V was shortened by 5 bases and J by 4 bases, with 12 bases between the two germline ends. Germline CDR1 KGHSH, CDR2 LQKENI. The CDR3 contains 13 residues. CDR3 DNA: TGTGCCAGCTCATATGGGGCGGATTACGAGCAGTACTTC. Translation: CASSYGADYEQYF.

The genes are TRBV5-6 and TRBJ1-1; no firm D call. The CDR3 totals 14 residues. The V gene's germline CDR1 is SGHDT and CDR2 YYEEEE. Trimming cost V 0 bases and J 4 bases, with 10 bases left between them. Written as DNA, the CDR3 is TGTGCCAGCAGCTTGGGTGGTCGGAGCACTGAAGCTTTCTTT. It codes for CASSLGGRSTEAFF.

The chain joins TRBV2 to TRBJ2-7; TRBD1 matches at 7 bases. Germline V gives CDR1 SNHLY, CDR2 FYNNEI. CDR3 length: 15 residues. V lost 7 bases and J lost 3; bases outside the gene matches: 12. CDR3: CASTPEVAGGYEQYF. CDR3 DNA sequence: TGTGCCAGCACTCCAGAGGTCGCAGGGGGCTACGAGCAGTACTTC.

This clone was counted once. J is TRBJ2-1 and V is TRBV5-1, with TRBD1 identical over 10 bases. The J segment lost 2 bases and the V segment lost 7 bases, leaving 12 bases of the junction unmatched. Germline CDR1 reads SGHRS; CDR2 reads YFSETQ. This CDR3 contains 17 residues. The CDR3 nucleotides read TGCGCCAGCGGGTACGCCCCCGGACAGGGGGCCTACAATGAGCAGTTCTTC. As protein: CASGYAPGQGAYNEQFF.

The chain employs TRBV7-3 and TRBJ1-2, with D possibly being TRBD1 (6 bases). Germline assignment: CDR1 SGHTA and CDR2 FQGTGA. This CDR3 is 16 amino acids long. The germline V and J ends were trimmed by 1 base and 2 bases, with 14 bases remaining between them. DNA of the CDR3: TGTGCCAGCAGCTTAATCGGACAGATTTTCAACTATGGCTACACCTTC. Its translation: CASSLIGQIFNYGYTF.

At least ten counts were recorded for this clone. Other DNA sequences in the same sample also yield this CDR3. The CDR3 DNA sequence: TGCGCCAGCAGCCTTATTCCAGGGGGCGAAAGGACCGGGGAGCTGTTTTTT. The encoded protein is CASSLIPGGERTGELFF. The rearrangement uses TRBV4-1 and TRBJ2-2; 8 bases line up with TRBD1. Per germline, CDR1 MGHRA and CDR2 YSYEKL. V was clipped by 4 bases and J by 5 bases; unmatched bases: 12. The length of the CDR3 is 17 residues.

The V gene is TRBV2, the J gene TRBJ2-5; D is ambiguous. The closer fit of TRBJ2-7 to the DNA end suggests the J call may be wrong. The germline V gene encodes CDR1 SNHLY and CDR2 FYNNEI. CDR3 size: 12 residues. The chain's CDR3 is CASSDLVREQYF. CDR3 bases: TGTGCCAGCAGTGATTTGGTGCGCGAGCAGTACTTC.

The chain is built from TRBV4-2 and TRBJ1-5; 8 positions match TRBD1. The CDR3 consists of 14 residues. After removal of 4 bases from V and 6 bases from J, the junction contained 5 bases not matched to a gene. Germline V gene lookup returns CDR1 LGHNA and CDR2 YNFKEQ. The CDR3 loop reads CASSLQGDSQPQHF. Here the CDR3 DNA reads TGTGCCAGCAGCCTACAGGGGGATAGTCAGCCCCAGCATTTT.

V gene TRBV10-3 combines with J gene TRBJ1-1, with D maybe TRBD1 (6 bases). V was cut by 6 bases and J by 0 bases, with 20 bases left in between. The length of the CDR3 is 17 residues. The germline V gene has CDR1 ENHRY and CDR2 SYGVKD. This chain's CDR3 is CAIRQIEKQGMNTEAFF. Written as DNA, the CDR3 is TGTGCCATCAGACAGATTGAAAAACAGGGAATGAACACTGAAGCTTTCTTT.

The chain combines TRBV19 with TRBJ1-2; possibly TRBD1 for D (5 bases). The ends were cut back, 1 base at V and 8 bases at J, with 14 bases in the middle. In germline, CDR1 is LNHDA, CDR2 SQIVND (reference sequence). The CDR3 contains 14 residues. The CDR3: CASSIGGTVDGYTF. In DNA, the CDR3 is TGTGCCAGTAGTATAGGAGGGACGGTTGACGGCTACACCTTC.

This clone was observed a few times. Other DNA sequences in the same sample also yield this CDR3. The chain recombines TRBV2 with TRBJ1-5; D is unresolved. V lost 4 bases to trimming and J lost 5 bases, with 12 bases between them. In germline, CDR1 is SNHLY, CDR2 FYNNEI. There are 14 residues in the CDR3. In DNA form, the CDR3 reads TGTGCCAGCAGTGCCTACACCACAGATCAGCCCCAGCATTTT. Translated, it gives CASSAYTTDQPQHF. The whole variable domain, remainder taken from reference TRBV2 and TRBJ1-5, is EPEVTQTPSHQVTQMGQEVILRCVPISNHLYFYWYRQILGQKVEFLVSFYNNEISEKSEIFDDQFSVERPDGSNFTLKIRSTKLEDSAMYFCASSAYTTDQPQHFGDGTRLSIL.

The CDR3 loop is CSASAREEQYF. CDR3 nucleotide sequence: TGCAGTGCCTCGGCCCGGGAGGAGCAGTACTTC. The chain couples TRBV20-1 to TRBJ2-7; D might be TRBD2 (6 bases). The CDR3 length is 11 residues. The V end lost 6 bases, the J end lost 7 bases, and 13 bases lay between the germline ends. Germline CDR1 and CDR2: DFQATT and SNEGSKA (reference sequence).

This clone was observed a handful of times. The CDR3: CASSLHIGTTEAFF. The CDR3 nucleotides read TGTGCCAGCAGTTTGCACATTGGAACAACTGAAGCTTTCTTT. The chain employs TRBV28 and TRBJ1-1; D unclear. The CDR3 runs 14 residues. V was clipped by 3 bases and J by 5 bases, with 13 bases between them. CDR1 is MDHEN, CDR2 SYDVKM, per germline.